This TCR beta chain was sequenced during a study of molecular identifiers for immune sequencing clone quantification. Study-wide results and caveats: Spike-in Jurkat TCR RNA from a single cell reportedly registered among 900,000 to 1,000,000 naive cells. Highly expanded clone sizes could be underestimated by identical TCR molecules sharing a barcode.

This clonotype was observed a handful of times. The antigen is not known. Previously described methods and listed TCR primers produced bulk TCR libraries. TCRdb reprocessed the PCR reads with MiXCR, giving one entry per CDR3 protein. The sample has roughly 100,000 distinct CDR3 sequences, 30% to 45% seen once. This sequence originates from a human donor in good health. Some libraries in this study had Jurkat cell RNA spiked in. The sample taken for sequencing was naive CD8+ T cells from blood, with Jurkat cell RNA spiked in. The subset here: FACS-sorted CD8+CD4-CCR7+CD45RA+ naive T cells.

In DNA, the CDR3 is TGCGCCAGCAGCCAAGGAGCCTCAGAACGGAGGGCAGATACGCAGTATTTT. Residues: CASSQGASERRADTQYF. The chain joins TRBV4-1 to TRBJ2-3, with D perhaps TRBD2 (6 bases). This CDR3 has 17 residues. Germline V gives CDR1 MGHRA, CDR2 YSYEKL. Between the trimmed V and J ends, which lost 1 base and 4 bases, there was a span of 18 bases.